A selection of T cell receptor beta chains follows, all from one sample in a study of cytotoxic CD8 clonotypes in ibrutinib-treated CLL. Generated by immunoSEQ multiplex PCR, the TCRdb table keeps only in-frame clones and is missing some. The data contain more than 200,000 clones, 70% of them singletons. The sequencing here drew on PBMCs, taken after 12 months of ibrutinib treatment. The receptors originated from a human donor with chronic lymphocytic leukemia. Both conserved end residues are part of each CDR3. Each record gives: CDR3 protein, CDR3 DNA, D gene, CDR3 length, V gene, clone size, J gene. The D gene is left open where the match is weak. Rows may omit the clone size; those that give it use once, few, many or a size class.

CDR3 protein: CASSSGQPSYEQYF
CDR3 DNA: TGCGCCAGCAGCTCGGGACAGCCCTCCTACGAGCAGTACTTC
D gene: TRBD1
CDR3 length: 14
V gene: TRBV5-1
clone size: -
J gene: TRBJ2-7

CDR3 protein: CASRTSSNTGELFF
CDR3 DNA: TGTGCCAGCCGGACCTCTAGCAACACCGGGGAGCTGTTTTTT
D gene: -
CDR3 length: 14
V gene: TRBV18
clone size: -
J gene: TRBJ2-2

CDR3 protein: CASSEVFFPQPQHF
CDR3 DNA: TGCGCCAGCAGTGAAGTTTTTTTCCCGCAGCCCCAGCATTTT
D gene: -
CDR3 length: 14
V gene: TRBV10-2
clone size: -
J gene: TRBJ1-5

CDR3 protein: CSVGTGWGAQTEAFF
CDR3 DNA: TGCAGCGTTGGAACTGGATGGGGGGCCCAGACTGAAGCTTTCTTT
D gene: -
CDR3 length: 15
V gene: TRBV29-1
clone size: -
J gene: TRBJ1-1

CDR3 protein: CASSLQARPYF
CDR3 DNA: TGTGCCAGCAGTCTCCAAGCTCGTCCGTACTTC
D gene: -
CDR3 length: 11
V gene: TRBV25-1
clone size: -
J gene: TRBJ2-4

CDR3 protein: CSALPPGQQYF
CDR3 DNA: TGCAGTGCCCTCCCACCGGGACAGCAGTACTTC
D gene: -
CDR3 length: 11
V gene: TRBV20-1
clone size: -
J gene: TRBJ2-7

CDR3 protein: CASSGRGLISNEKLFF
CDR3 DNA: TGTGCCAGCAGCGGCAGGGGATTGATATCTAATGAAAAACTGTTTTTT
D gene: -
CDR3 length: 16
V gene: TRBV7-2
clone size: once
J gene: TRBJ1-4

CDR3 protein: CSVGENTEAFF
CDR3 DNA: TGCAGCGTAGGGGAGAACACTGAAGCTTTCTTT
D gene: -
CDR3 length: 11
V gene: TRBV29-1
clone size: -
J gene: TRBJ1-1

CDR3 protein: CASRTGAGGYTF
CDR3 DNA: TGTGCCAGTAGGACAGGAGCCGGAGGCTACACCTTC
D gene: TRBD1
CDR3 length: 12
V gene: TRBV28
clone size: -
J gene: TRBJ1-2

CDR3 protein: CASSPAPDSSYNEQFF
CDR3 DNA: TGTGCCAGCAGTCCAGCCCCGGATAGCTCCTACAATGAGCAGTTCTTC
D gene: -
CDR3 length: 16
V gene: TRBV7-2
clone size: -
J gene: TRBJ2-1

CDR3 protein: CASSEGRNQPQHF
CDR3 DNA: TGTGCCAGCAGTGAAGGTCGCAATCAGCCCCAGCATTTT
D gene: -
CDR3 length: 13
V gene: TRBV27
clone size: -
J gene: TRBJ1-5

CDR3 protein: CASKGHNNEQFF
CDR3 DNA: TGTGCCAGCAAGGGACACAACAATGAGCAGTTCTTC
D gene: -
CDR3 length: 12
V gene: TRBV2
clone size: -
J gene: TRBJ2-1

CDR3 protein: CASSPSREQFF
CDR3 DNA: TGTGCCAGCAGCCCCTCTCGTGAGCAGTTCTTC
D gene: -
CDR3 length: 11
V gene: TRBV2
clone size: -
J gene: TRBJ2-1

CDR3 protein: CASSDRAGGTGELFF
CDR3 DNA: TGTGCCAGCAGCGATCGGGCGGGGGGCACCGGGGAGCTGTTTTTT
D gene: TRBD2
CDR3 length: 15
V gene: TRBV9
clone size: -
J gene: TRBJ2-2

CDR3 protein: CASSNIAGVSTGELFF
CDR3 DNA: TGTGCCAGCTCAAACATAGCGGGAGTTAGCACCGGGGAGCTGTTTTTT
D gene: TRBD2
CDR3 length: 16
V gene: TRBV18
clone size: -
J gene: TRBJ2-2

CDR3 protein: CASSSRPETQYF
CDR3 DNA: TGTGCCAGCAGTTCCAGGCCGGAGACCCAGTACTTC
D gene: -
CDR3 length: 12
V gene: TRBV28
clone size: -
J gene: TRBJ2-5

CDR3 protein: CASSENTGQGYQPQHF
CDR3 DNA: TGTGCCAGCAGTGAAAATACGGGACAGGGTTACCAGCCCCAGCATTTT
D gene: TRBD1
CDR3 length: 16
V gene: TRBV2
clone size: -
J gene: TRBJ1-5

CDR3 protein: CASSSLNSYGYTF
CDR3 DNA: TGTGCCAGCAGCTCCTTAAACAGCTATGGCTACACCTTC
D gene: -
CDR3 length: 13
V gene: TRBV9
clone size: -
J gene: TRBJ1-2

CDR3 protein: CASTPRWVCTRTDTQYF
CDR3 DNA: TGCGCCAGCACCCCGCGGTGGGTCTGCACTCGCACAGATACGCAGTATTTT
D gene: -
CDR3 length: 17
V gene: TRBV10-1
clone size: -
J gene: TRBJ2-3

CDR3 protein: CASSQGGMALNEQFF
CDR3 DNA: TGCGCCAGCAGCCAAGGGGGTATGGCCCTGAATGAGCAGTTCTTC
D gene: -
CDR3 length: 15
V gene: TRBV4-1
clone size: few
J gene: TRBJ2-1

CDR3 protein: CASRIGTPSNYGYTF
CDR3 DNA: TGTGCCAGCAGAATCGGGACGCCCTCTAACTATGGCTACACCTTC
D gene: -
CDR3 length: 15
V gene: TRBV2
clone size: few
J gene: TRBJ1-2

CDR3 protein: CASTRGQGNQPQHF
CDR3 DNA: TGTGCCAGCACCCGCGGACAGGGTAACCAGCCCCAGCATTTT
D gene: TRBD1
CDR3 length: 14
V gene: TRBV28
clone size: -
J gene: TRBJ1-5

CDR3 protein: CASRKSGLVVTQYF
CDR3 DNA: TGTGCCAGCAGGAAATCGGGACTAGTCGTGACCCAGTACTTC
D gene: TRBD2
CDR3 length: 14
V gene: TRBV2
clone size: few
J gene: TRBJ2-5

CDR3 protein: CASRRDGDQPQHF
CDR3 DNA: TGTGCCAGCAGAAGGGATGGGGATCAGCCCCAGCATTTT
D gene: -
CDR3 length: 13
V gene: TRBV6-5
clone size: -
J gene: TRBJ1-5

CDR3 protein: CASSLRLDTEAFF
CDR3 DNA: TGTGCCAGCAGCCTCCGACTAGACACTGAAGCTTTCTTT
D gene: -
CDR3 length: 13
V gene: TRBV9
clone size: many
J gene: TRBJ1-1

CDR3 protein: CASSFGTGGEQYF
CDR3 DNA: TGTGCCAGCAGCTTCGGGACAGGGGGCGAGCAGTACTTC
D gene: TRBD1
CDR3 length: 13
V gene: TRBV11-2
clone size: few
J gene: TRBJ2-7

CDR3 protein: CASSPNRAKGYTF
CDR3 DNA: TGTGCCAGCAGTCCCAACAGGGCTAAGGGCTACACCTTC
D gene: -
CDR3 length: 13
V gene: TRBV6-5
clone size: many
J gene: TRBJ1-2

CDR3 protein: CASSGASGEQFF
CDR3 DNA: TGTGCCAGCTCCGGGGCTAGCGGTGAGCAGTTCTTC
D gene: TRBD2
CDR3 length: 12
V gene: TRBV5-6
clone size: many
J gene: TRBJ2-1

CDR3 protein: CASQRLMTDTQYF
CDR3 DNA: TGTGCCTCCCAAAGGTTAATGACAGATACGCAGTATTTT
D gene: -
CDR3 length: 13
V gene: TRBV30
clone size: -
J gene: TRBJ2-3

CDR3 protein: CASSLGMGADTQYF
CDR3 DNA: TGCGCCAGCAGCTTGGGCATGGGCGCAGATACGCAGTATTTT
D gene: -
CDR3 length: 14
V gene: TRBV5-1
clone size: -
J gene: TRBJ2-3

CDR3 protein: CASRVSVGETQYF
CDR3 DNA: TGTGCCAGCAGAGTAAGCGTGGGGGAGACCCAGTACTTC
D gene: -
CDR3 length: 13
V gene: TRBV25-1
clone size: -
J gene: TRBJ2-5

CDR3 protein: CASSSVGTPNTEAFF
CDR3 DNA: TGTGCCAGCAGTTCTGTAGGGACTCCGAACACTGAAGCTTTCTTT
D gene: -
CDR3 length: 15
V gene: TRBV6-5
clone size: -
J gene: TRBJ1-1

CDR3 protein: CASSPLDGVSRNTEAFF
CDR3 DNA: TGTGCCAGCTCACCATTGGACGGGGTCAGTAGGAACACTGAAGCTTTCTTT
D gene: -
CDR3 length: 17
V gene: TRBV18
clone size: -
J gene: TRBJ1-1

CDR3 protein: CASRRSSAYNEQFF
CDR3 DNA: TGTGCCAGCAGAAGGTCCAGCGCCTACAATGAGCAGTTCTTC
D gene: -
CDR3 length: 14
V gene: TRBV25-1
clone size: once
J gene: TRBJ2-1

CDR3 protein: CASSSTGAQHGYTF
CDR3 DNA: TGCGCCAGCAGCTCGACAGGTGCGCAGCACGGCTACACCTTC
D gene: -
CDR3 length: 14
V gene: TRBV5-1
clone size: -
J gene: TRBJ1-2

CDR3 protein: CAWSTGDSGANVLTF
CDR3 DNA: TGTGCCTGGAGTACGGGGGACTCTGGGGCCAACGTCCTGACTTTC
D gene: -
CDR3 length: 15
V gene: TRBV30
clone size: -
J gene: TRBJ2-6

CDR3 protein: CSVERGINQPQHF
CDR3 DNA: TGCAGCGTTGAACGGGGAATCAATCAGCCCCAGCATTTT
D gene: -
CDR3 length: 13
V gene: TRBV29-1
clone size: -
J gene: TRBJ1-5

CDR3 protein: CASSPDRGHYEQYF
CDR3 DNA: TGTGCCAGCAGCCCTGACAGGGGGCACTACGAGCAGTACTTC
D gene: TRBD1
CDR3 length: 14
V gene: TRBV5-4
clone size: -
J gene: TRBJ2-7

CDR3 protein: CASSIVGRGSGQPQHF
CDR3 DNA: TGTGCCAGTAGTATAGTAGGCAGGGGGTCAGGACAGCCCCAGCATTTT
D gene: TRBD1
CDR3 length: 16
V gene: TRBV19
clone size: -
J gene: TRBJ1-5

CDR3 protein: CATSRNKGGQETQYF
CDR3 DNA: TGTGCCACCAGCAGAAACAAGGGGGGCCAAGAGACCCAGTACTTC
D gene: -
CDR3 length: 15
V gene: TRBV15
clone size: -
J gene: TRBJ2-5

CDR3 protein: CASSSAGTSWREQFF
CDR3 DNA: TGTGCCAGCAGCTCCGCCGGGACTAGTTGGCGCGAGCAGTTCTTC
D gene: TRBD2
CDR3 length: 15
V gene: TRBV5-8
clone size: -
J gene: TRBJ2-1